A selection of T cell receptor beta chains follows, all from one sample in a study of shared clonotypes between healthy human individuals. Repertoires were generated with immunoSEQ multiplex PCR, while TCRdb's copy carries only in-frame clones and drops some. The profile shows hundreds of thousands of clones, roughly 98% of them singletons. Sequences were obtained from naive CD8+ T cells sorted from blood. The origin of the receptors is a man aged 30 to 45 in good health. CDR3s include the opening cysteine and the closing phenylalanine or tryptophan. The order of the fields is J gene, V gene, CDR3 protein.

J gene: TRBJ2-1; V gene: TRBV5-4; CDR3 protein: CASVGDNEQFF
J gene: TRBJ2-7; V gene: TRBV7-2; CDR3 protein: CASSPSPNRSPGEQYF
J gene: TRBJ1-1; V gene: TRBV27; CDR3 protein: CASSYGTGGGTEAFF
J gene: TRBJ2-5; V gene: TRBV30; CDR3 protein: CAWSVYSGRDSATQYF
J gene: TRBJ2-1; V gene: TRBV6-1; CDR3 protein: CASSESRTDAYNEQFF
J gene: TRBJ1-2; V gene: TRBV29-1; CDR3 protein: CSVKTGGNRYGYTF
J gene: TRBJ2-7; V gene: TRBV29-1; CDR3 protein: CSVEFTGTTSYEQYF
J gene: TRBJ2-7; V gene: TRBV7-2; CDR3 protein: CASSLEGTVIYEQYF
J gene: TRBJ2-3; V gene: TRBV18; CDR3 protein: CASSPPGVRTHGTDTQYF
J gene: TRBJ2-7; V gene: TRBV7-9; CDR3 protein: CASSLAGDYEQYF
J gene: TRBJ2-7; V gene: TRBV29-1; CDR3 protein: CSVVELRSSYEQYF
J gene: TRBJ2-7; V gene: TRBV14; CDR3 protein: CASSQDRSGASYEQYF
J gene: TRBJ2-7; V gene: TRBV9; CDR3 protein: CASSVESSGNEQYF
J gene: TRBJ2-5; V gene: TRBV7-8; CDR3 protein: CASSWPGQPLAETQYF
J gene: TRBJ2-7; V gene: TRBV11-2; CDR3 protein: CASSLGRPYEQYF
J gene: TRBJ2-7; V gene: TRBV9; CDR3 protein: CASSGEILAGASYEQYF
J gene: TRBJ1-2; V gene: TRBV29-1; CDR3 protein: CSVGRLRGADGYTF
J gene: TRBJ1-4; V gene: TRBV11-2; CDR3 protein: CASSLGGDYEKLFF
J gene: TRBJ2-5; V gene: TRBV14; CDR3 protein: CASSQLAGGPRETQYF
J gene: TRBJ2-7; V gene: TRBV15; CDR3 protein: CATSGDRVHEQYF
J gene: TRBJ2-1; V gene: TRBV4-1; CDR3 protein: CASSQEHRYNEQFF
J gene: TRBJ1-5; V gene: TRBV4-1; CDR3 protein: CASSSSLGGAGQPQHF
J gene: TRBJ2-1; V gene: TRBV14; CDR3 protein: CASSKMNEQFF
J gene: TRBJ2-7; V gene: TRBV9; CDR3 protein: CASSRRLAGGSYEQYF
J gene: TRBJ2-3; V gene: TRBV11-2; CDR3 protein: CASLGAGFLRDTQYF
J gene: TRBJ2-7; V gene: TRBV2; CDR3 protein: CASSAYEQYF
J gene: TRBJ2-5; V gene: TRBV28; CDR3 protein: CASSRLDRGWETQYF
J gene: TRBJ2-5; V gene: TRBV4-1; CDR3 protein: CASRARGGETQYF
J gene: TRBJ2-3; V gene: TRBV4-1; CDR3 protein: CASSQDRASGRDSTDTQYF
J gene: TRBJ2-2; V gene: TRBV27; CDR3 protein: CASSTQGAYAGELFF
J gene: TRBJ2-7; V gene: TRBV18; CDR3 protein: CASSQEGGSSYEQYF
J gene: TRBJ1-2; V gene: TRBV27; CDR3 protein: CASSLGPPYGYTF
J gene: TRBJ2-7; V gene: TRBV11-3; CDR3 protein: CASSRQGADYEQYF
J gene: TRBJ2-3; V gene: TRBV11-2; CDR3 protein: CASSLRDRPTDTQYF
J gene: TRBJ2-7; V gene: TRBV2; CDR3 protein: CASSSRVGAYEQYF